What follows are 20 T cell receptor beta chains derived from one specimen sequenced in a study of neurological immune-mediated disorders. From the 5' RACE reads, TCRdb called clonotypes with MiXCR, one entry per CDR3 protein. The sample lists around 48,000 distinct CDR3 sequences, 9% to 12% seen once, with 21% in the top ten. The sample comprised PBMCs. The receptors stem from a woman between 40 and 50 years old with HTLV-1-associated myelopathy (HAM/TSP).

The V call is TRBV7-6, the J call TRBJ1-3; D remains ambiguous. This CDR3 comprises 14 residues. Germline assignment: CDR1 SGHVS and CDR2 FNYEAQ. The V gene lost 4 bases and the J gene lost 0 bases, with 7 bases spanning the gap. Here the CDR3 reads CASSSLSSGNTIYF. CDR3 bases: TGTGCCAGCAGCTCGCTAAGCTCTGGAAACACCATATATTTT.

The chain is built from TRBV4-3 and TRBJ2-7; TRBD1 might be the D (6 bases). The CDR3 consists of 15 residues. The V end lost 0 bases, the J end lost 2 bases, and 11 bases lay between the germline ends. Germline lookup yields CDR1 LGHNA and CDR2 YSLEER. As DNA, the CDR3 is TGCGCCAGCAGCCAAGAAACAGGGATACCCTACGAGCAGTACTTC. Amino acids: CASSQETGIPYEQYF.

This clonotype was counted many times. The V and J genes are TRBV24-1 and TRBJ2-5; 7 bases line up with TRBD2. J was trimmed by 1 base and V by 1 base; bases with no gene match: 5. CDR3 length: 16 amino acids. Germline CDR1 KGHDR, CDR2 SFDVKD. CDR3 nucleotides: TGTGCCACCAGTGATTTCAGGCGGGGGACCCAAGAGACCCAGTACTTC. This sequence encodes CATSDFRRGTQETQYF.

Worth noting for this clonotype: One end of the junction fails to match germline, which may point to a read error. This chain uses TRBV6-2 or TRBV6-3 with TRBJ1-1, with D perhaps matching TRBD1 (6 bases). CDR3 length: 14 residues. The germline V gene has CDR1 MNHEY and CDR2 SVGEGT. CDR3 loop: CASSYNGVGAEVFF. The CDR3 region has the DNA TGTGCCAGCAGTTACAACGGGGTGGGGGCTGAAGTTTTCTTT.

The CDR3: CASSSQPETQYF. Written as DNA, the CDR3 is TGTGCCAGCAGCTCACAACCGGAGACCCAGTACTTC. The chain links TRBV6-6 to TRBJ2-5; D unclear. V lost 6 bases and J 5 bases, leaving 10 bases between the germline ends. CDR1 MNHNY and CDR2 SVGAGI come from the germline V gene (reference sequence). The CDR3 contains 12 residues.

Note on this clonotype: This may stem from a read error, because a much larger clone lies one nucleotide away. V is TRBV12-3 or TRBV12-4 and J is TRBJ1-5, with D perhaps TRBD1 (5 bases). The length of the CDR3 is 14 residues. The CDR3 region is CTSSQGMSNQPQHF. CDR3 DNA sequence: TGTACCAGCAGCCAGGGAATGAGCAATCAGCCCCAGCATTTT.

The table lists this clonotype with many counts. The chain uses TRBV11-2 and TRBJ1-2; the D is unclear. This CDR3 comprises 13 residues. V lost 1 base and J 8 bases, leaving 11 bases between the germline ends. The V gene's germline CDR1 is SGHAT and CDR2 FQNNGV. The chain's CDR3 is CASSLGGVGGYTF. Written as DNA, the CDR3 is TGTGCCAGCAGCTTAGGCGGGGTTGGCGGCTACACCTTC.

Ten or more counts support this clonotype. This chain uses TRBV4-1 with TRBJ1-3; D gene ambiguous. The CDR3 extends over 15 amino acids. Germline V gene sequence: CDR1 MGHRA, CDR2 YSYEKL. V dropped 5 bases and J dropped 0 bases, with 11 bases sitting between them. The CDR3 loop is CASSVRVFSGNTIYF. The CDR3 DNA is TGCGCCAGCAGCGTCCGGGTCTTCTCTGGAAACACCATATATTTT.

This clonotype was counted at least ten times. The chain recombines TRBV5-6 with TRBJ1-6; 9 positions match TRBD1. The ends lost 2 bases at V and 9 bases at J; junction bases unmatched: 6. CDR1 and CDR2 (germline): SGHDT, YYEEEE. This CDR3 is built from 15 residues. CDR3 DNA: TGTGCCAGCAGCTTCCCTACAGGGGGCAGTTCACCCCTCCACTTT. It is translated as CASSFPTGGSSPLHF. The full variable domain, completed using reference TRBV5-6 and TRBJ1-6, is DAGVTQSPTHLIKTRGQQVTLRCSPKSGHDTVSWYQQALGQGPQFIFQYYEEEERQRGNFPDRFSGHQFPNYSSELNVNALLLGDSALYLCASSFPTGGSSPLHFGNGTRLTVT.

This clonotype showed up many times. This CDR3 is CASSPRGTGRNGYTF. The CDR3 DNA is TGTGCCAGTAGTCCGAGAGGTACGGGACGGAATGGCTACACCTTC. The rearrangement uses TRBV19 and TRBJ1-2; maybe TRBD1 (5 bases). Per germline, CDR1 LNHDA and CDR2 SQIVND (reference sequence). Trimming removed 5 bases from V and 6 bases from J, with 19 bases in between. The CDR3 sequence is 15 residues long.

J is TRBJ2-3 and V is TRBV7-2; 8 bases align to TRBD1. Trimming removed 3 bases from V and 0 bases from J; junction bases left unmatched: 2. In germline, CDR1 is SGHTA, CDR2 FQGNSA. The CDR3 spans 15 residues. CDR3 sequence (DNA): TGTGCCAGCAGCTTGTACAGGGGGAGCACAGATACGCAGTATTTT. It yields the protein CASSLYRGSTDTQYF.

This clonotype was detected many times. The chain has TRBV12-3 or TRBV12-4 and TRBJ1-6, with D tentatively TRBD1 (6 bases). Trimming removed 4 bases from V and 10 bases from J, with 14 bases in between. CDR3 length: 14 residues. The DNA for the CDR3 is TGTGCCAGCAGTTCCAGGGGTGGTGGGTCACCCCTCCACTTT. This gives the protein CASSSRGGGSPLHF.

This clonotype was seen many times. The genes are TRBV5-1 and TRBJ2-7, with TRBD2 identical over 10 bases. Germline V gives CDR1 SGHRS, CDR2 YFSETQ. Trimming at V came to 0 bases and at J to 2 bases, leaving 5 bases not matched to a gene. This CDR3 spans 16 amino acids. The CDR3 loop is CASSLASGGAPYEQYF. The CDR3 DNA follows: TGCGCCAGCAGCTTGGCGAGCGGGGGGGCTCCCTACGAGCAGTACTTC.

This clonotype has a count of ten or more. The gene calls are TRBV25-1 and TRBJ2-2; D tentatively fits TRBD1 or TRBD2 (5 bases each). Germline CDR1 MGHDK, CDR2 SYGVNS. V gave up 4 bases and J gave up 7 bases, with 19 bases separating them. This CDR3 is built from 16 residues. CDR3: CASSVPDRGAVGELFF. The CDR3 region has the DNA TGTGCCAGCAGTGTCCCCGACCGAGGGGCGGTCGGGGAGCTGTTTTTT.

This clonotype was counted many times. Here the CDR3 reads CASSGGGHGYEQYF. DNA of the CDR3: TGTGCCAGCAGTGGGGGCGGACATGGCTACGAGCAGTACTTC. The chain has TRBV6-1 and TRBJ2-7; D may be TRBD1 (5 bases). This CDR3 has 14 residues. Germline V CDR1 and CDR2: MNHNS, SASEGT. Trimming took 4 bases from V and 3 from J, leaving 13 bases between them.

This clonotype was seen repeatedly, ten times or more. V usage is TRBV7-2 and J usage is TRBJ2-1; the D is unclear. This CDR3 contains 12 residues. The germline CDR1 and CDR2 sequences are SGHTA and FQGNSA. Trimming cost V 5 bases and J 10 bases, with 12 bases left between them. In DNA form, the CDR3 reads TGTGCCAGCAGCCTACAGCTTAGCGAGCAGTTCTTC. Its protein product is CASSLQLSEQFF.

This clonotype was counted ten times or more. The V gene is TRBV6-2 or TRBV6-3, the J gene TRBJ2-1; 8 bases are shared with TRBD2. The CDR3 loop spans 15 amino acids. V lost 0 bases to trimming and J lost 9 bases; unmatched junction nucleotides: 7. The germline V gene has CDR1 MNHEY and CDR2 SVGEGT. The CDR3 spells CASSYSSGGPGEQFF. Here the CDR3 DNA reads TGTGCCAGCAGTTACTCTTCGGGGGGGCCCGGTGAGCAGTTCTTC.

Ten or more counts support this clonotype. V gene TRBV7-8 combines with J gene TRBJ2-7; 12 nucleotides agree with TRBD1. Germline V gene lookup returns CDR1 SGHVS and CDR2 FQNEAQ. The CDR3 sequence is 15 residues long. V was pared by 2 bases and J by 8 bases, with 7 bases of the junction left unmatched. DNA for the CDR3: TGTGCCAGCAGCTTATTGGGACAGGGGGCATCGAAGCAGTACTTC. It encodes CASSLLGQGASKQYF. Full variable domain (rest looked up from reference TRBV7-8 and TRBJ2-7): GAGVSQSPRYKVAKRGQDVALRCDPISGHVSLFWYQQALGQGPEFLTYFQNEAQLDKSGLPSDRFFAERPEGSVSTLKIQRTQQEDSAVYLCASSLLGQGASKQYFGPGTRLTVT.

This clonotype has a count of ten or more. This sequence joins TRBV4-1 and TRBJ1-1; D is uncertain. The germline V gene encodes CDR1 MGHRA and CDR2 YSYEKL. V gave up 0 bases and J gave up 1 base, with 3 bases separating them. This CDR3 is 13 amino acids long. CDR3 loop: CASSQEENTEAFF. The CDR3 DNA sequence: TGCGCCAGCAGCCAAGAGGAGAACACTGAAGCTTTCTTT.

This clonotype was seen repeatedly, ten times or more. The chain couples TRBV5-1 to TRBJ2-3; 12 nucleotides agree with TRBD2. Germline V gives CDR1 SGHRS, CDR2 YFSETQ. J gave up 3 bases and V 5 bases, and 1 base lay outside the gene matches. CDR3 length: 14 amino acids. The CDR3 is CASSGLAGTDTQYF. The CDR3 DNA reads as TGCGCCAGCAGTGGACTAGCGGGGACAGATACGCAGTATTTT.